These T cell receptor beta chains were read from a single sample in a study of cytomegalovirus exposure and HLA in healthy donors. Using immunoSEQ multiplex PCR, the repertoire was profiled, and TCRdb retains in-frame clones only, with some absent. Of 60,000 to 90,000 clones in the sample, about 70% are singletons; the top ten hold about 7.6%. Sequences were obtained from PBMCs. These TCRs come from a man aged 40-49 years in good health and CMV-seropositive. Both conserved end residues are trimmed from each CDR3. Expanded clones get a size class; other rows say once, few or many, or leave the size out.

abundance: NA; v_gene: TRBV30; j_gene: TRBJ1-1; CDR3aa: AWSVDRLNTEAF
abundance: NA; v_gene: TRBV4-3; j_gene: TRBJ2-2; CDR3aa: ASSQDSLLANTGELF
abundance: NA; v_gene: TRBV5-6; j_gene: TRBJ2-2; CDR3aa: ASSSTRQGRNTGELF
abundance: few; v_gene: TRBV11-2; j_gene: TRBJ2-7; CDR3aa: ASSPQDREQY
abundance: few; v_gene: TRBV6-5; j_gene: TRBJ1-1; CDR3aa: ASSYGVQVGSEAF
abundance: few; v_gene: TRBV6-1; j_gene: TRBJ2-3; CDR3aa: ASSDGGGGYGTDTQY
abundance: NA; v_gene: TRBV2; j_gene: TRBJ1-1; CDR3aa: ASRGPPADTEAF
abundance: NA; v_gene: TRBV27; j_gene: TRBJ2-1; CDR3aa: ASSLSFSGRSDEQF
abundance: NA; v_gene: TRBV4-1; j_gene: TRBJ2-7; CDR3aa: ASSQDSSGTYEQY
abundance: NA; v_gene: TRBV13; j_gene: TRBJ2-1; CDR3aa: ASSPVSNEQF
abundance: NA; v_gene: TRBV19; j_gene: TRBJ1-1; CDR3aa: ASSIEVNTEAF